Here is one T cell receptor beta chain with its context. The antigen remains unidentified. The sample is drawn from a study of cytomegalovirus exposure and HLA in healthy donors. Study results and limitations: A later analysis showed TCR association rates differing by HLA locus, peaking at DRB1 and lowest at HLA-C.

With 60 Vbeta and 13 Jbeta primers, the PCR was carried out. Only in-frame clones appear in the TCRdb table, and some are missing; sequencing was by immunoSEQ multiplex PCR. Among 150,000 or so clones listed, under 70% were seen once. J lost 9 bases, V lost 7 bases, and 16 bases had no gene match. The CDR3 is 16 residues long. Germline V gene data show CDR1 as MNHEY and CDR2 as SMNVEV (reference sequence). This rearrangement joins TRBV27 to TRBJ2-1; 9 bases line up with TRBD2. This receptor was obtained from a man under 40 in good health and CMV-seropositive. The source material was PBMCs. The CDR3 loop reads CASTRARVAGVREQFF. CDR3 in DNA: TGTGCCAGCACTCGAGCCCGGGTAGCGGGAGTCCGTGAGCAGTTCTTC.